This T cell receptor beta chain was observed in a study of T cells in Graves' hyperthyroidism and ophthalmopathy. It was uncontrolled infection, other autoimmune disease, pregnancy or lactation that excluded patients. The blood sample dates from first hyperthyroidism diagnosis, preceding any ophthalmopathy symptoms. Out of more than 8 ml of fresh peripheral blood came the PBMCs. TCR beta CDR3 sequences were amplified from RNA transcripts. HTBI primers were employed in a first-round RT-PCR of the TCR CDR3. In TCRdb, the multiplex PCR reads were re-called with MiXCR into one record per CDR3 protein. The sample holds hundreds of thousands of distinct CDR3 sequences, approximately 14% seen once. On this clonotype itself: Its specificity is not known.

Study-level results: Patients with ophthalmopathy were separated from those with stable hyperthyroidism by a 13 V-J model.

The V gene end was trimmed by 4 bases and the J gene end by 2 bases; junction bases not matched to a gene: 10. The CDR3 loop spans 16 amino acids. CDR1 is SEHNR and CDR2 is FQNEAQ in the germline V gene (reference sequence). This TCR was recovered from a woman in her 30s with Graves' hyperthyroidism that later progressed to Graves' ophthalmopathy. Sample: blood. This chain links TRBV7-9 with TRBJ2-7; 8 bases match TRBD2. CDR3 coding DNA: TGTGCCAGCAGCTACCCATTGGCGGGAGGACCCTACGAGCAGTACTTC. Translation: CASSYPLAGGPYEQYF.